A single sample is the source of the 22 T cell receptor beta chains below, sequenced in a study of CD8 T cells in ankylosing spondylitis. One entry per CDR3 protein, called by TCRdb with MiXCR from the 5' RACE reads. The sample consists of 150,000 to 200,000 distinct CDR3 sequences, 18% of them appearing once. Source material: blood, either unsorted or a sorted T cell fraction (not recorded which). The receptors were gathered from a male donor with ankylosing spondylitis or in good health (not recorded which).

This clonotype was seen at least ten times. The J gene is TRBJ2-1, the V gene TRBV20-1; no clear D. Looked up from germline, CDR1 is DFQATT and CDR2 is SNEGSKA (reference sequence). The length of the CDR3 is 13 residues. CDR3 sequence: CSLQKITYNEQFF. The CDR3 nucleotides are TGCAGCCTACAGAAGATCACCTACAATGAGCAGTTCTTC.

Concerning this clonotype itself: At one boundary the junction diverges from the germline segment, which might be a read error. This chain connects TRBV20-1 to TRBJ2-3, with D possibly matching TRBD2 (5 bases). The CDR3 length is 16 residues. Germline-derived CDR1 and CDR2 are DFQATT and SNEGSKA (reference sequence). The CDR3 DNA follows: TGCTGTGCTAGAGATTTTTTGAGGGAGAGCACAGATACGCAGTATTTT. It specifies CCARDFLRESTDTQYF.

The rearrangement uses TRBV28 and TRBJ2-7; D is unresolved. The V gene lost 2 bases and the J gene lost 6 bases, with 17 bases spanning the gap. Looked up from germline, CDR1 is MDHEN and CDR2 is SYDVKM. The CDR3 runs to 15 residues. Here the CDR3 DNA reads TGTGCCAGCAGTTTAAGGCCTCCCGGAGTGTCCGAGCAGTACTTC. This sequence encodes CASSLRPPGVSEQYF. Full variable domain (remainder filled in from reference TRBV28 and TRBJ2-7): DVKVTQSSRYLVKRTGEKVFLECVQDMDHENMFWYRQDPGLGLRLIYFSYDVKMKEKGDIPEGYSVSREKKERFSLILESASTNQTSMYLCASSLRPPGVSEQYFGPGTRLTVT.

The sample holds many counts of this clonotype. The chain uses TRBV20-1 and TRBJ1-1; a possible D gene is TRBD1 (6 bases). Trimming shortened V by 7 bases and J by 1 base, and 10 bases separated the two germline ends. CDR3 length: 12 amino acids. CDR1 DFQATT and CDR2 SNEGSKA come from the germline V gene (reference sequence). CDR3 residues: CSGEGGNTEAFF. The CDR3 coding sequence is TGCAGTGGGGAAGGGGGGAACACTGAAGCTTTCTTT.

This clonotype was found many times. J is TRBJ2-2 and V is TRBV28; tentatively, D is TRBD2 (6 bases). Between the trimmed V and J ends, which lost 11 bases and 1 base, there was a span of 14 bases. CDR1 and CDR2 (germline): MDHEN, SYDVKM. CDR3 length: 14 residues. The CDR3, as DNA: TGTGCCGGTCAGAGTAGCGGGAACACCGGGGAGCTGTTTTTT. It specifies CAGQSSGNTGELFF. Combining the CDR3 with reference TRBV28 and TRBJ2-2 gives the whole variable domain DVKVTQSSRYLVKRTGEKVFLECVQDMDHENMFWYRQDPGLGLRLIYFSYDVKMKEKGDIPEGYSVSREKKERFSLILESASTNQTSMYLCAGQSSGNTGELFFGEGSRLTVL.

With respect to this clonotype: Just one base apart from a much larger clone, this may be a read error. The J gene is TRBJ1-1, the V gene TRBV12-3 or TRBV12-4, with a tentative D call TRBD1 (5 bases). CDR3 size: 14 residues. Trimming shortened V by 2 bases and J by 4 bases, and 11 bases separated the two germline ends. The CDR3 loop reads CASSLRQGGTEAFF. CDR3 nucleotide sequence: TGTGCCAGCAGTTTACGGCAGGGAGGCACTGAAGCTTTCTTT.

This clonotype was seen ten or more times. The J gene is TRBJ2-1, the V gene TRBV9, with no clear D. The V end lost 0 bases, the J end lost 2 bases, and 6 bases lay between the germline ends. The CDR3 is 14 residues long. Per the germline V gene, CDR1 is SGDLS and CDR2 is YYNGEE. CDR3 protein: CASSVDSPYNEQFF. The CDR3 DNA is TGTGCCAGCAGCGTAGATAGTCCCTACAATGAGCAGTTCTTC.

V usage is TRBV29-1 and J usage is TRBJ2-3, with D perhaps TRBD1 or TRBD2 (5 bases each). Germline V CDR1 and CDR2: SQVTM, ANQGSEA. The CDR3 extends over 11 amino acids. Trimming took 4 bases from V and 5 from J, leaving 7 bases between them. CDR3 DNA: TGCAGCGTTGGGGACGGAGATACGCAGTATTTT. Residues: CSVGDGDTQYF.

As regards this clonotype: Being one base from a much bigger clone, this may be a read error. The chain couples TRBV12-3 or TRBV12-4 to TRBJ1-2; D is uncertain. V was shortened by 5 bases and J by 10 bases, with 14 bases between the two germline ends. This CDR3 contains 12 residues. For the CDR3, the DNA is TGTGCCAGCAGTGCGGCGGTGAGGGACTACACCTTC. This gives the protein CASSAAVRDYTF.

This chain uses TRBV11-1 with TRBJ2-7; the D gene is possibly TRBD2 (6 bases). Germline CDR1 SGHAT, CDR2 FQDESV (reference sequence). V lost 4 bases and J 5 bases, leaving 30 bases between the germline ends. This CDR3 has 19 residues. CDR3 residues: CASSSASRRSAGPANEQYF. The CDR3, as DNA: TGTGCCAGCAGCTCCGCATCTAGAAGGTCGGCGGGGCCCGCCAACGAGCAGTACTTC.

Ten or more counts support this clonotype. The chain has TRBV4-1 and TRBJ2-2, with TRBD1 identical over 7 bases. J gave up 2 bases and V 2 bases, and 14 bases lay outside the gene matches. This CDR3 has 19 amino acids. The V gene's germline CDR1 is MGHRA and CDR2 YSYEKL. CDR3 sequence reads: CASSQRTLPGGDNTGELFF. The CDR3 DNA is TGCGCCAGCAGCCAACGAACACTCCCAGGGGGAGACAACACCGGGGAGCTGTTTTTT.

This rearrangement joins TRBV29-1 to TRBJ2-5, with D perhaps TRBD1 or TRBD2 (6 bases each). Between the trimmed V and J ends, which lost 5 bases and 4 bases, there was a span of 11 bases. This CDR3 is built from 12 residues. CDR1 is SQVTM, CDR2 ANQGSEA, per germline. The CDR3 sequence is CSVTEGGETQYF. CDR3 DNA sequence: TGCAGCGTTACGGAGGGGGGAGAGACCCAGTACTTC.

In its sample, this clonotype was seen many times. The junction and the germline gene differ at one end; a read error may be behind it. The chain combines TRBV28 with TRBJ1-6; 8 nucleotides align to TRBD1. This CDR3 spans 14 amino acids. Germline CDR1 reads MDHEN; CDR2 reads SYDVKM. DNA of the CDR3: TGTGCCAGCAGTTTTTCTCCCGCCGGACAGGGTGGATCGTGG. It specifies CASSFSPAGQGGSW.

The rearrangement links TRBV7-9 to TRBJ1-1, with D unclear. V lost 5 bases and J 6 bases, leaving 13 bases between the germline ends. The CDR3 is made up of 13 amino acids. CDR1 and CDR2 (germline): SEHNR, FQNEAQ (reference sequence). The CDR3 region is CASSIPVSAEAFF. In DNA form, the CDR3 reads TGTGCCAGCAGCATCCCGGTGTCTGCTGAAGCTTTCTTT.

This clonotype was counted only a few times. The chain joins TRBV7-3 to TRBJ2-3; 7 nucleotides align to TRBD2. The germline V gene has CDR1 SGHTA and CDR2 FQGTGA. The CDR3 totals 15 residues. V lost 2 bases, J lost 2 bases, and 4 bases stayed unmatched. This chain's CDR3 is CASSLGGRTTDTQYF. Written as DNA, the CDR3 is TGTGCCAGCAGCTTAGGCGGGAGAACCACAGATACGCAGTATTTT. Using reference TRBV7-3 and TRBJ2-3 for the parts outside the CDR3, the full variable domain is GAGVSQTPSNKVTEKGKYVELRCDPISGHTALYWYRQSLGQGPEFLIYFQGTGAADDSGLPNDRFFAVRPEGSVSTLKIQRTERGDSAVYLCASSLGGRTTDTQYFGPGTRLTVL.

This clonotype was seen repeatedly, ten times or more. The rearrangement links TRBV20-1 to TRBJ1-1, with unresolved D. V was pared by 0 bases and J by 1 base, with 6 bases between. Germline assignment: CDR1 DFQATT and CDR2 SNEGSKA (reference sequence). The CDR3 has 13 amino acids. CDR3 in amino acids: CSARDPQNTEAFF. CDR3 DNA sequence: TGCAGTGCTAGAGATCCACAGAACACTGAAGCTTTCTTT.

Notes on this clonotype: A much larger clone sits a single nucleotide away, making a read error possible. The chain is built from TRBV5-6 and TRBJ1-2, with a tentative D call TRBD1 (5 bases). V was trimmed by 0 bases and J by 6 bases, leaving 15 bases between them. The length of the CDR3 is 15 residues. Germline CDR1 SGHDT, CDR2 YYEEEE. This chain's CDR3 is CASSLVRGLSDGYTF. CDR3 DNA: TGTGCCAGCAGCTTGGTTCGGGGCTTATCAGATGGCTACACCTTC.

This clonotype was seen only a few times. This rearrangement joins TRBV7-8 to TRBJ2-1; D uncertain. The CDR3 is 14 residues long. The germline gives CDR1 SGHVS, CDR2 FQNEAQ. Trimming pared 1 base from V and 7 bases from J, leaving 11 bases between. CDR3 in DNA: TGTGCCAGCAGCTTAGTCGCTAGTAAGAATGAGCAGTTCTTC. This sequence encodes CASSLVASKNEQFF.

V is TRBV28 and J is TRBJ2-1, with unresolved D. Germline CDR1 is MDHEN and CDR2 is SYDVKM. V lost 6 bases and J lost 8, with 11 bases in between. The CDR3 runs to 12 residues. The CDR3 DNA follows: TGTGCCAGCAGCCTGACCTGGGATGAGCAGTTCTTC. This translates into CASSLTWDEQFF. Complete variable domain (other parts from reference TRBV28 and TRBJ2-1): DVKVTQSSRYLVKRTGEKVFLECVQDMDHENMFWYRQDPGLGLRLIYFSYDVKMKEKGDIPEGYSVSREKKERFSLILESASTNQTSMYLCASSLTWDEQFFGPGTRLTVL.

This clonotype occurred a few times. V and J are TRBV18 and TRBJ2-5; D is undetermined. Per germline, CDR1 KGHSH and CDR2 LQKENI. This CDR3 has 14 amino acids. V lost 5 bases to trimming and J lost 5 bases, with 15 bases between them. The chain's CDR3 is CASSAPDLTETQYF. The DNA for the CDR3 is TGTGCCAGCTCAGCTCCGGACCTAACGGAGACCCAGTACTTC. The whole variable domain, filled in from reference TRBV18 and TRBJ2-5, reads NAGVMQNPRHLVRRRGQEARLRCSPMKGHSHVYWYRQLPEEGLKFMVYLQKENIIDESGMPKERFSAEFPKEGPSILRIQQVVRGDSAAYFCASSAPDLTETQYFGPGTRLLVL.

This clonotype was counted at least ten times. The chain employs TRBV10-3 and TRBJ2-3, with 8 bases lining up with TRBD2. The CDR3 covers 17 residues. After removal of 6 bases from V and 2 bases from J, the junction contained 13 bases not matched to a gene. From germline, CDR1 is ENHRY and CDR2 SYGVKD. The CDR3 DNA reads as TGTGCCATCAGGATATCGGGAGGTAGCGGGACCACAGATACGCAGTATTTT. This encodes CAIRISGGSGTTDTQYF.

V usage is TRBV7-9 and J usage is TRBJ1-1; unclear D gene. The V end lost 3 bases, the J end lost 0 bases, and 17 bases lay between the germline ends. This CDR3 region has 17 residues. Per the germline V gene, CDR1 is SEHNR and CDR2 is FQNEAQ (reference sequence). In DNA, the CDR3 is TGTGCCAGCAGCTTGAGACGGCCTACGTCGGTGAACACTGAAGCTTTCTTT. Its protein product is CASSLRRPTSVNTEAFF.